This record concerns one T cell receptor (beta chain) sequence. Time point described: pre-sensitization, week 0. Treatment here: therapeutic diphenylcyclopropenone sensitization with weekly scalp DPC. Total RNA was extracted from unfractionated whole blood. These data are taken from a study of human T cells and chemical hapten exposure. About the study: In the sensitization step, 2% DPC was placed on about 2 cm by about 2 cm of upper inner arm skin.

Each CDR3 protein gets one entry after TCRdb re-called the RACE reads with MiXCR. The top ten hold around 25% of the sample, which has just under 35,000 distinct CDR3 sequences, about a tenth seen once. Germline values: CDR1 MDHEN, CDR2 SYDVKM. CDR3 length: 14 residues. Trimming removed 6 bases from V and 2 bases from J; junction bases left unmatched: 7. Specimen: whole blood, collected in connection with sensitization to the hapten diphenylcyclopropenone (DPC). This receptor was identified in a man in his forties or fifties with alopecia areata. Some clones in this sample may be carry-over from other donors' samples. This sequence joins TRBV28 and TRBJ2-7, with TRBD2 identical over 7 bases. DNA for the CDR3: TGTGCCAGCAGCCCTCTAGCGGAGGCCTACGAGCAGTACTTC. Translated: CASSPLAEAYEQYF.